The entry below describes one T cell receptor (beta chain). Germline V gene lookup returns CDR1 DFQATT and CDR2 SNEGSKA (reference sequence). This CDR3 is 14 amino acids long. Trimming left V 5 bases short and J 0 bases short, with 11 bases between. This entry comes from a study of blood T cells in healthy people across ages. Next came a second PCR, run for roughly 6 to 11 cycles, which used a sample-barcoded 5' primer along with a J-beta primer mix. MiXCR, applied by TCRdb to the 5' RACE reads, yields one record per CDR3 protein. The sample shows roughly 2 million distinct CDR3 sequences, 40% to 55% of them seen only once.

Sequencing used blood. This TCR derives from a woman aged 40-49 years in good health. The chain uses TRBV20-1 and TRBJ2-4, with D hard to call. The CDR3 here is CSAFGVLAKNIQYF. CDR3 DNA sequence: TGCAGTGCTTTTGGGGTTTTAGCCAAAAACATTCAGTACTTC.